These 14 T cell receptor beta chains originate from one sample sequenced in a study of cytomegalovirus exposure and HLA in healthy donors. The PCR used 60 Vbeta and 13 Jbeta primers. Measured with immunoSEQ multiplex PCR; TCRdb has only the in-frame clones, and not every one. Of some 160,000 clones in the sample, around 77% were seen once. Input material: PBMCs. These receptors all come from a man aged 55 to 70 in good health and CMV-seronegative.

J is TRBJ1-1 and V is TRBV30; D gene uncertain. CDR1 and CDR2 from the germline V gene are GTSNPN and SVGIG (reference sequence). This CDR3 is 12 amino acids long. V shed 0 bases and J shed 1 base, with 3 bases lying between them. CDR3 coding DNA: TGTGCCTGGAGTGTAGCGAACACTGAAGCTTTCTTT. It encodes CAWSVANTEAFF.

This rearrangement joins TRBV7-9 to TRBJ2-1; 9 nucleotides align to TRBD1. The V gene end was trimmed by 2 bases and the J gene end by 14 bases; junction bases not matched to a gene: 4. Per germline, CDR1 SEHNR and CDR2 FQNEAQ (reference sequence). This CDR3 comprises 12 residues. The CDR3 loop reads CASSLSGTGKFF. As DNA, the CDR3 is TGTGCCAGCAGCTTAAGTGGGACAGGGAAGTTCTTC.

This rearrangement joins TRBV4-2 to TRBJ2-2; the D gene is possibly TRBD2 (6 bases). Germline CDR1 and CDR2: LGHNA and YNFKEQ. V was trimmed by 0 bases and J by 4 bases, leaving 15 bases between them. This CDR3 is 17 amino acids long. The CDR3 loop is CASSQERATGGTGELFF. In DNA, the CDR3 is TGTGCCAGCAGCCAAGAAAGAGCAACCGGGGGCACCGGGGAGCTGTTTTTT.

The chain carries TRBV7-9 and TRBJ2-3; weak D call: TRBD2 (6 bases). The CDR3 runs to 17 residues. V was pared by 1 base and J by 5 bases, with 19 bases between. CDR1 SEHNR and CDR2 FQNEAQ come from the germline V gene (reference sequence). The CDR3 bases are TGTGCCAGCAGCTTAGTCGCCTCGGGGGTCGGTATAGATACGCAGTATTTT. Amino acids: CASSLVASGVGIDTQYF.

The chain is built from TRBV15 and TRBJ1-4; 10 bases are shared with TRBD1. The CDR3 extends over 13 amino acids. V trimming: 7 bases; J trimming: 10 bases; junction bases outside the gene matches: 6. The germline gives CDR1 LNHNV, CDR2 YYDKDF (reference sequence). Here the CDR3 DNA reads TGTGCCACCATGGGACAGGGGTTTCGAAAACTGTTTTTT. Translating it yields CATMGQGFRKLFF.

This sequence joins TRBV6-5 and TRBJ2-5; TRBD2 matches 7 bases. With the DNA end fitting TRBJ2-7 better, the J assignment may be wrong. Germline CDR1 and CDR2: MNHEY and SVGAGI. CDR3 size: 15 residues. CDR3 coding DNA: TGTGCCAGCCGCCCGCGCGCGGGGGAACCCTACGAGCAGTACTTC. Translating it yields CASRPRAGEPYEQYF.

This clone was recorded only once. The CDR3 DNA sequence: TGTGCCAGCAGCTTCGGGGAAGGCGAGCAGTACTTC. Protein product: CASSFGEGEQYF. This chain connects TRBV5-6 to TRBJ2-7; the D gene is possibly TRBD2 (5 bases). CDR3 length equals 12 residues. The germline V and J ends were trimmed by 2 bases and 6 bases, with 9 bases remaining between them. Germline V gives CDR1 SGHDT, CDR2 YYEEEE.

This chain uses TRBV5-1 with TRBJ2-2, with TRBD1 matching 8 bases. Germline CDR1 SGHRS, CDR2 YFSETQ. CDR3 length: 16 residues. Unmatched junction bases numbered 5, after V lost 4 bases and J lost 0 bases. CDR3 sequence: CASSRTGFANTGELFF. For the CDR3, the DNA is TGCGCCAGCAGCCGGACAGGGTTCGCGAACACCGGGGAGCTGTTTTTT.

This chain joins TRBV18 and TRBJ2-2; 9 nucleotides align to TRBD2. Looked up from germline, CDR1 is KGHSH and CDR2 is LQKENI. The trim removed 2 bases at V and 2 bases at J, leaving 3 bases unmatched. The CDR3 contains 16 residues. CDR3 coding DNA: TGTGCCAGCTCACCAAGACTAGCGGTCAACACCGGGGAGCTGTTTTTT. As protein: CASSPRLAVNTGELFF.

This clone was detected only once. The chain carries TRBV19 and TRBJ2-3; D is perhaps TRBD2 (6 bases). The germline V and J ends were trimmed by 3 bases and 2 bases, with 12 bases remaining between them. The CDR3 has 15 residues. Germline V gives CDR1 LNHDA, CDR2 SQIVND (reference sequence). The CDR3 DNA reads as TGTGCCAGTAGTATCCGGGGGAGCTACACAGATACGCAGTATTTT. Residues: CASSIRGSYTDTQYF.

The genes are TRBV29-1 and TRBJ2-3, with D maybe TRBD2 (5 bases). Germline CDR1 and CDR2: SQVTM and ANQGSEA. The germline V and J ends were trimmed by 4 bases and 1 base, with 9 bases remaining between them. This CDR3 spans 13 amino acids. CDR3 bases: TGCAGCGTTGTTAGCGACCGCACAGATACGCAGTATTTT. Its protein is CSVVSDRTDTQYF.

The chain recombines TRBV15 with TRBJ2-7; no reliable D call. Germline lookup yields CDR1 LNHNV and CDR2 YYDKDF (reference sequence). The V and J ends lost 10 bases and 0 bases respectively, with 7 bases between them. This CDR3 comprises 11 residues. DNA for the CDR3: TGTGCCATCGGGTCCTCCTACGAGCAGTACTTC. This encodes CAIGSSYEQYF.

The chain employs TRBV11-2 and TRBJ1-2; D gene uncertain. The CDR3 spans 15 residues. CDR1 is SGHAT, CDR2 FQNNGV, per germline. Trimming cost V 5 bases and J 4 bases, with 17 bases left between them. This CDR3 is CASSPQVDASYGYTF. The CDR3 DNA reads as TGTGCCAGCAGCCCCCAGGTCGATGCCAGCTATGGCTACACCTTC.

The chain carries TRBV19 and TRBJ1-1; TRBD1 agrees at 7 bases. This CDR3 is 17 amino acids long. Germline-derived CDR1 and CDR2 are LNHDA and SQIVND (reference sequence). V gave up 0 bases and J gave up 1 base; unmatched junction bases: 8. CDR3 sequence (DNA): TGTGCCAGTAGTATAGATCAGACGGACAGGTGGAACACTGAAGCTTTCTTT. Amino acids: CASSIDQTDRWNTEAFF.